Below are 26 T cell receptor beta chains sequenced from a single sample in a study of response to subunit inactivated influenza vaccine. TCRdb reanalysed the RT-PCR reads using MiXCR and keeps one entry per CDR3 protein. The sample has about 520,000 distinct CDR3 sequences, approximately 24% seen once. The starting material was CD4+ T cells sorted from PBMCs, obtained more than 4 days after vaccination. All receptors derive from a man aged 50-59 years who received an inactivated influenza vaccine.

The rearrangement uses TRBV5-1 and TRBJ1-2; 7 bases agree with TRBD1. Looked up from germline, CDR1 is SGHRS and CDR2 is YFSETQ. The CDR3 runs 14 residues. The ends lost 2 bases at V and 5 bases at J; junction bases unmatched: 6. In DNA, the CDR3 is TGCGCCAGCAGCTTAACCGGGACAGATTATGGCTACACCTTC. Translated, it gives CASSLTGTDYGYTF.

In this sample, this clonotype turned up a few times. CDR3 sequence: CASSLGQPNNSPLHF. The CDR3 bases are TGTGCCAGCAGCTTAGGACAGCCAAATAATTCACCCCTCCACTTT. This chain connects TRBV7-9 to TRBJ1-6, with D perhaps matching TRBD1 (5 bases). The germline V and J ends were trimmed by 1 base and 5 bases, with 9 bases remaining between them. CDR1 and CDR2 from the germline V gene are SEHNR and FQNEAQ (reference sequence). CDR3 length equals 15 residues.

This clonotype was recorded a few times. The J gene is TRBJ1-5, the V gene TRBV30; no clear D. The CDR3 runs 12 residues. V was cut by 2 bases and J by 4 bases, with 6 bases left in between. Germline CDR1 reads GTSNPN; CDR2 reads SVGIG (reference sequence). CDR3 sequence (DNA): TGTGCCTGGAGTTCGGTAAATCAGCCCCAGCATTTT. Its translation is CAWSSVNQPQHF.

J is TRBJ2-5 and V is TRBV24-1; TRBD1 matches 7 bases. The V and J ends lost 7 bases and 4 bases, in that order; junction bases with no gene match: 5. The CDR3 is 13 amino acids. Germline loops: CDR1 KGHDR, CDR2 SFDVKD. The CDR3 DNA is TGTGCCACCAGGGAACAGGGGAGAGAGACCCAGTACTTC. It translates to CATREQGRETQYF.

The chain joins TRBV6-1 to TRBJ2-7, with TRBD1 as a possible D gene (6 bases). The CDR3 has 13 residues. Between the trimmed V and J ends, which lost 5 bases and 3 bases, there was a span of 11 bases. The germline V gene has CDR1 MNHNS and CDR2 SASEGT. CDR3 protein: CASSPGQHYEQYF. The CDR3, as DNA: TGTGCCAGCAGTCCGGGACAACACTACGAGCAGTACTTC.

The sample holds a few counts of this clonotype. The chain combines TRBV29-1 with TRBJ2-1; tentatively, D is TRBD1 or TRBD2 (5 bases each). The CDR3 extends over 12 amino acids. Trimming left V 7 bases short and J 3 bases short, with 10 bases between. Germline CDR1 and CDR2: SQVTM and ANQGSEA. CDR3: CSAGAVYNEQFF. CDR3 coding DNA: TGCAGCGCCGGGGCCGTCTACAATGAGCAGTTCTTC.

This chain links TRBV20-1 with TRBJ2-1, with 8 bases aligning to TRBD2. Losses at the gene ends were 4 bases for V and 2 bases for J; bases not matched to a gene: 7. Germline lookup yields CDR1 DFQATT and CDR2 SNEGSKA (reference sequence). The CDR3 length is 15 residues. For the CDR3, the DNA is TGCAGTGCTACCCGGACTAGCAGTACCTACAATGAGCAGTTCTTC. This encodes CSATRTSSTYNEQFF.

The genes are TRBV5-8 and TRBJ1-5; perhaps TRBD1 as D (6 bases). V dropped 4 bases and J dropped 4 bases, with 15 bases sitting between them. The CDR3 totals 15 residues. Germline V gene data show CDR1 as SGHTS and CDR2 as YDEGEE. CDR3 sequence (DNA): TGTGCCAGCAGCACTCGACAGGCACGGAATCAGCCCCAGCATTTT. This gives the protein CASSTRQARNQPQHF.

V and J are TRBV6-2 or TRBV6-3 and TRBJ1-1; perhaps TRBD1 as D (6 bases). CDR3 length equals 13 residues. V was cut by 4 bases and J by 6 bases, with 12 bases left in between. Germline loops: CDR1 MNHEY, CDR2 SVGEGT. The CDR3 loop is CASSLQGIAEAFF. Written as DNA, the CDR3 is TGTGCCAGCAGTTTACAGGGCATCGCTGAAGCTTTCTTT.

This clonotype was detected only a few times. This sequence joins TRBV4-2 and TRBJ2-1; TRBD2 might be the D (6 bases). Germline-derived CDR1 and CDR2 are LGHNA and YNFKEQ. V dropped 1 base and J dropped 2 bases, with 15 bases sitting between them. The CDR3 runs 17 residues. CDR3 amino acids: CASSQATGSAPYNEQFF. The CDR3 DNA reads TGTGCCAGCAGCCAAGCCACCGGGAGCGCCCCCTACAATGAGCAGTTCTTC.

This clonotype was seen a few times. V and J are TRBV10-3 and TRBJ2-2; D possibly corresponds to TRBD1 (8 bases). V lost 3 bases and J 3 bases, leaving 14 bases between the germline ends. Germline assignment: CDR1 ENHRY and CDR2 SYGVKD. The CDR3 is 16 residues long. CDR3 loop: CAISEQGGSDTGELFF. CDR3 in DNA: TGTGCCATCAGTGAACAGGGGGGGTCGGACACCGGGGAGCTGTTTTTT.

This clonotype was counted a few times. This chain uses TRBV10-3 with TRBJ2-1; the match to TRBD2 covers 9 bases. Germline-derived CDR1 and CDR2 are ENHRY and SYGVKD. With 0 bases clipped from V and 4 bases from J, the junction kept 7 bases outside the gene matches. This CDR3 has 17 amino acids. CDR3 nucleotide sequence: TGTGCCATCAGTGAGTCTCGCGGGAGGGAAATTTACAATGAGCAGTTCTTC. Its translation is CAISESRGREIYNEQFF.

This clonotype was observed a few times. The J gene is TRBJ1-2, the V gene TRBV7-2; the D gene is possibly TRBD1 (6 bases). The CDR3 is 15 residues long. Trimming left V 3 bases short and J 5 bases short, with 16 bases between. Germline V gene data show CDR1 as SGHTA and CDR2 as FQGNSA. CDR3 region: CASSFGTPKGYGYTF. The CDR3 bases are TGTGCCAGCAGCTTCGGGACACCCAAGGGGTATGGCTACACCTTC.

This clonotype was seen more than once but under ten times. The chain carries TRBV5-5 and TRBJ2-5; the D is unclear. With 3 bases removed from V and 4 bases from J, the gap between germline ends came to 13 bases. Germline values: CDR1 SGHKS, CDR2 YYEKEE (reference sequence). The CDR3 contains 14 residues. The CDR3 nucleotides are TGTGCCAGCAGCTGGGAACTTTGGGGAGAGACCCAGTACTTC. Its translation is CASSWELWGETQYF.

The V and J genes are TRBV6-2 or TRBV6-3 and TRBJ2-1, with 12 bases that match TRBD2. V dropped 6 bases and J dropped 3; count of bases not matched to a gene: 6. This CDR3 is 16 amino acids long. CDR1 and CDR2 from the germline V gene are MNHEY and SVGEGT. The CDR3 DNA follows: TGTGCCAGCAGCAATTCTAGCGGGAGGGTCTACAATGAGCAGTTCTTC. This gives the protein CASSNSSGRVYNEQFF.

This clonotype was seen ten or more times. The chain employs TRBV20-1 and TRBJ2-1, with unresolved D. Between the trimmed V and J ends, which lost 0 bases and 5 bases, there was a span of 11 bases. CDR3 size: 14 residues. CDR1 and CDR2 from the germline V gene are DFQATT and SNEGSKA (reference sequence). The CDR3 region has the DNA TGCAGTGCTAGAGATATGGGCACCCACAATGAGCAGTTCTTC. Translation gives CSARDMGTHNEQFF.

The chain uses TRBV7-9 and TRBJ2-3; D is ambiguous. The CDR3 contains 13 residues. CDR1 and CDR2 from the germline V gene are SEHNR and FQNEAQ (reference sequence). V was shortened by 4 bases and J by 4 bases, with 9 bases between the two germline ends. DNA of the CDR3: TGTGCCAGCAGCTCGCAAGCTGCAGATACGCAGTATTTT. Translation gives CASSSQAADTQYF.

This clonotype was detected a few times. The V call is TRBV28, the J call TRBJ2-7; 7 positions agree with TRBD1. This CDR3 comprises 13 residues. Losses at the gene ends were 6 bases for V and 3 bases for J; bases not matched to a gene: 5. Germline V gene data show CDR1 as MDHEN and CDR2 as SYDVKM. Here the CDR3 DNA reads TGTGCCAGCAGGAAACAGGGGTTCTACGAGCAGTACTTC. Protein product: CASRKQGFYEQYF. Together with reference TRBV28 and TRBJ2-7, the CDR3 gives the full variable domain: DVKVTQSSRYLVKRTGEKVFLECVQDMDHENMFWYRQDPGLGLRLIYFSYDVKMKEKGDIPEGYSVSREKKERFSLILESASTNQTSMYLCASRKQGFYEQYFGPGTRLTVT.

In nucleotides, the CDR3 is TGTGCCAGCAGGGACAGGGCCAGCCCCAATCAGCCCCAGCATTTT. Amino acid sequence: CASRDRASPNQPQHF. This chain joins TRBV28 and TRBJ1-5; TRBD1 matches 8 bases. Germline V gives CDR1 MDHEN, CDR2 SYDVKM. The V and J ends lost 6 bases and 3 bases, in that order; junction bases with no gene match: 7. This CDR3 is built from 15 residues.

CDR3 bases: TGCGCCAGCAGCTTGGGTTGGGAGTACCAAGAGACCCAGTACTTC. Translating it yields CASSLGWEYQETQYF. The chain has TRBV5-1 and TRBJ2-5, with D perhaps matching TRBD2 (5 bases). The germline V and J ends were trimmed by 0 bases and 0 bases, with 9 bases remaining between them. The germline gives CDR1 SGHRS, CDR2 YFSETQ. This CDR3 contains 15 residues. Drawing the rest from reference TRBV5-1 and TRBJ2-5, the complete variable domain is KAGVTQTPRYLIKTRGQQVTLSCSPISGHRSVSWYQQTPGQGLQFLFEYFSETQRNKGNFPGRFSGRQFSNSRSEMNVSTLELGDSALYLCASSLGWEYQETQYFGPGTRLLVL.

This clonotype occurred a few times. V usage is TRBV20-1 and J usage is TRBJ2-7; 8 bases are a match to TRBD2. Looked up from germline, CDR1 is DFQATT and CDR2 is SNEGSKA (reference sequence). CDR3 size: 17 residues. Trimming cost V 4 bases and J 4 bases; bases outside gene matches: 18. The chain's CDR3 is CSAKFEFRAGAVYEQYF. The CDR3 region has the DNA TGCAGTGCTAAATTCGAATTCCGAGCGGGAGCTGTGTACGAGCAGTACTTC.

This clonotype was observed a few times. The V call is TRBV12-3 or TRBV12-4, the J call TRBJ2-2, with D possibly being TRBD1 (5 bases). The CDR3 runs to 14 residues. The V gene lost 7 bases and the J gene lost 4 bases, with 13 bases spanning the gap. The chain's CDR3 is CASTIAGSTGELFF. CDR3 nucleotides: TGTGCCAGCACCATTGCAGGGTCCACCGGGGAGCTGTTTTTT.

This clonotype showed up just once. The chain combines TRBV27 with TRBJ2-5; 8 bases are shared with TRBD1. J was trimmed by 5 bases and V by 5 bases; bases with no gene match: 7. The CDR3 spans 14 residues. The V gene's germline CDR1 is MNHEY and CDR2 SMNVEV (reference sequence). This chain's CDR3 is CASSPTGVLETQYF. For the CDR3, the DNA is TGTGCCAGCAGTCCGACAGGGGTCCTGGAGACCCAGTACTTC.

This clonotype has only one observation. The chain recombines TRBV7-9 with TRBJ2-3; D uncertain. Germline CDR1 is SEHNR and CDR2 is FQNEAQ (reference sequence). Between the trimmed V and J ends, which lost 3 bases and 5 bases, there was a span of 9 bases. The CDR3 runs to 13 residues. CDR3 sequence: CASSFSDIDTQYF. CDR3 in DNA: TGTGCCAGCAGCTTTTCGGATATAGATACGCAGTATTTT.

The chain uses TRBV20-1 and TRBJ1-5, with D hard to call. V was clipped by 3 bases and J by 1 base, with 10 bases between them. CDR3 size: 14 residues. Germline V gene sequence: CDR1 DFQATT, CDR2 SNEGSKA (reference sequence). The CDR3 region is CSASSGTSNQPQHF. DNA of the CDR3: TGCAGTGCTAGTTCGGGAACCAGCAATCAGCCCCAGCATTTT.

V usage is TRBV7-2 and J usage is TRBJ2-5; D may match TRBD1 or TRBD2 (6 bases each). This CDR3 comprises 14 residues. With 5 bases removed from V and 1 base from J, the gap between germline ends came to 11 bases. The germline gives CDR1 SGHTA, CDR2 FQGNSA. Here the CDR3 DNA reads TGTGCCAGCAGCAGGGGGGCCCCCCAAGAGACCCAGTACTTC. This codes for CASSRGAPQETQYF.